A selection of T cell receptor beta chains follows, all from one sample in a study of blood T cell repertoires in COVID-19. The method was immunoSEQ multiplex PCR; TCRdb's version includes in-frame clones alone and lacks a portion of them. In the table there are roughly 80,000 clones, approximately 80% of which are singletons. The sample taken for sequencing was peripheral blood. The receptors were gathered from an elderly man with acute or convalescent COVID-19. Each CDR3 is given with its conserved first and last residue. D genes are given only for firm matches. Not all rows give a size; the values are once, few, many and, for expanded clones, a class.

CDR3,DNA,J,V,size,D
CASSRPGGRTDTQYF,TGTGCCAGCAGCCGGCCCGGGGGACGCACAGATACGCAGTATTTT,TRBJ2-3,TRBV3-1/TRBV3-2,NA,NA
CATSRGTGMGYGYTF,TGTGCCACCAGCAGAGGTACAGGGATGGGCTATGGCTACACCTTC,TRBJ1-2,TRBV15,NA,NA
CASSVNRGGDEQFF,TGTGCCAGCAGCGTAAACAGGGGAGGCGATGAGCAGTTCTTC,TRBJ2-1,TRBV9,NA,NA
CASSESQGGSNQPQHF,TGTGCCAGCAGTGAGTCACAGGGAGGGAGCAATCAGCCCCAGCATTTT,TRBJ1-5,TRBV2,NA,NA
CASSPGTGKAYSNQPQHF,TGTGCCAGCAGTCCCGGGACAGGGAAGGCATATAGCAATCAGCCCCAGCATTTT,TRBJ1-5,TRBV2,once,TRBD1
CASTLQGTGTEAFF,TGTGCCAGCACACTACAGGGGACGGGCACTGAAGCTTTCTTT,TRBJ1-1,TRBV18,NA,TRBD1
CASSPGGKETQYF,TGTGCCAGCAGCCCCGGGGGAAAGGAGACCCAGTACTTC,TRBJ2-5,TRBV3-1/TRBV3-2,NA,NA
CASTRDVGPNTEAFF,TGTGCCAGCACCCGAGATGTGGGGCCGAACACTGAAGCTTTCTTT,TRBJ1-1,TRBV5-8,NA,NA
CASSLTLRQGAREKLFF,TGTGCCAGCAGCTTAACCTTACGACAGGGAGCAAGGGAAAAACTGTTTTTT,TRBJ1-4,TRBV11-2,NA,TRBD1
CASSLRGAGGPRDTQYF,TGTGCCAGCAGCTTAAGGGGAGCGGGGGGGCCACGGGATACGCAGTATTTT,TRBJ2-3,TRBV7-3,NA,TRBD2
CASSSGQKNTGELFF,TGTGCCAGCAGCTCGGGACAGAAAAACACCGGGGAGCTGTTTTTT,TRBJ2-2,TRBV7-8,NA,TRBD1
CASSYLDSLGTEAFF,TGTGCCAGCAGTTATTTGGACTCCCTGGGGACTGAAGCTTTCTTT,TRBJ1-1,TRBV2,few,NA
CASSSGTLYPGELFF,TGTGCCAGCAGCTCCGGGACACTCTACCCAGGGGAGCTGTTTTTT,TRBJ2-2,TRBV5-5,NA,NA
CASRQGRGTWSQYF,TGTGCCAGCAGGCAAGGGCGGGGCACTTGGTCCCAGTACTTC,TRBJ2-5,TRBV7-8,NA,NA
CASSESTGILEKLFF,TGTGCCAGCAGTGAATCCACAGGGATCTTGGAAAAACTGTTTTTT,TRBJ1-4,TRBV2,NA,NA
CASTSGQGNRYGYTF,TGTGCCAGCACGTCGGGACAGGGGAATCGGTATGGCTACACCTTC,TRBJ1-2,TRBV6-5,NA,TRBD1
CASSLTGGSNTGELFF,TGCGCCAGCAGCTTGACAGGGGGCTCTAACACCGGGGAGCTGTTTTTT,TRBJ2-2,TRBV5-1,NA,TRBD1
CASSGARYEQYF,TGTGCCAGCTCAGGGGCCCGGTACGAGCAGTACTTC,TRBJ2-7,TRBV18,few,NA
CASTEADSLYEQYF,TGTGCCAGCACCGAAGCCGACAGCCTCTACGAGCAGTACTTC,TRBJ2-7,TRBV2,NA,NA
CASSGRGGRNTEAFF,TGTGCCAGTAGTGGTAGGGGAGGGAGAAACACTGAAGCTTTCTTT,TRBJ1-1,TRBV19,NA,NA
CASNRAGGNEKLFF,TGCGCCAGCAACAGGGCCGGTGGTAATGAAAAACTGTTTTTT,TRBJ1-4,TRBV5-1,NA,NA
CASSPGSSGANVLTF,TGTGCCAGCAGCCCCGGGTCGAGCGGGGCCAACGTCCTGACTTTC,TRBJ2-6,TRBV7-3,NA,NA
CASTPLTGGRTEAFF,TGTGCCAGCACCCCGCTGACAGGGGGCAGAACTGAAGCTTTCTTT,TRBJ1-1,TRBV6-5,NA,TRBD1
CASSSPGQGPNEAFF,TGTGCCAGCAGCTCCCCGGGACAGGGCCCCAATGAAGCTTTCTTT,TRBJ1-1,TRBV7-3,many,TRBD1
CASSPAKHESSYNEQFF,TGTGCCAGCAGCCCCGCAAAGCACGAGAGCTCCTACAATGAGCAGTTCTTC,TRBJ2-1,TRBV14,NA,NA
CASGETGGGTEAFF,TGCGCCAGCGGTGAGACAGGGGGCGGCACTGAAGCTTTCTTT,TRBJ1-1,TRBV5-1,NA,TRBD1
CASSDSGLAGATDTQYF,TGTGCCAGCAGTGACTCGGGTCTAGCGGGGGCCACAGATACGCAGTATTTT,TRBJ2-3,TRBV6-4,NA,TRBD2
CASSLGVRAEGTEAFF,TGTGCCAGCAGCTTGGGGGTACGGGCTGAGGGAACTGAAGCTTTCTTT,TRBJ1-1,TRBV5-4,NA,NA
CASGNLGQFNEQFF,TGTGCCAGCGGCAACCTGGGACAGTTCAATGAGCAGTTCTTC,TRBJ2-1,TRBV19,NA,TRBD1
CASSLPGGRYGYTF,TGTGCCAGCAGCTTACCAGGGGGCAGGTATGGCTACACCTTC,TRBJ1-2,TRBV5-4,NA,TRBD1
CASSKRPGQSNGETQYF,TGCGCCAGCAGCAAACGGCCGGGACAGTCAAACGGAGAGACCCAGTACTTC,TRBJ2-5,TRBV5-1,NA,TRBD1
CASSPRQLAAQYF,TGTGCCAGCAGTCCTCGGCAACTCGCGGCGCAGTATTTT,TRBJ2-3,TRBV6-6,NA,NA
CASRFTGSGNTIYF,TGTGCCAGCAGGTTTACAGGCTCTGGAAACACCATATATTTT,TRBJ1-3,TRBV3-1/TRBV3-2,NA,NA
CAWNRRRLLTNYGYTF,TGTGCCTGGAATCGTCGACGACTATTGACTAACTATGGCTACACCTTC,TRBJ1-2,TRBV30,NA,NA
CASSATGQKGTQYF,TGTGCCAGCAGCGCGACAGGGCAAAAGGGGACCCAGTACTTC,TRBJ2-5,TRBV7-9,NA,TRBD1
CAIREGGMNEQYF,TGTGCCATCAGGGAGGGGGGGATGAACGAGCAGTACTTC,TRBJ2-7,TRBV10-3,NA,NA
CASSTPLDRQEGYTF,TGTGCCAGCAGCACACCGCTGGACAGACAAGAAGGCTACACCTTC,TRBJ1-2,TRBV9,NA,NA
CASSLMGAQETQYF,TGTGCCAGCAGCTTGATGGGGGCCCAAGAGACCCAGTACTTC,TRBJ2-5,TRBV5-6,NA,NA
CATSDSSRGSTDTQYF,TGTGCCACCAGTGATTCATCGCGGGGGAGCACAGATACGCAGTATTTT,TRBJ2-3,TRBV24-1,NA,TRBD2
CASSQRQHSGNTIYF,TGTGCCAGCAGCCAGAGACAGCACTCTGGAAACACCATATATTTT,TRBJ1-3,TRBV4-2,once,NA
CASSSGQGAWPEAFF,TGTGCCAGCAGCTCGGGACAGGGGGCCTGGCCTGAAGCTTTCTTT,TRBJ1-1,TRBV11-2,NA,TRBD1
CAWSALGPGEQYF,TGTGCCTGGAGTGCACTCGGGCCGGGGGAGCAGTACTTC,TRBJ2-7,TRBV30,NA,NA
CASSESGTAAHTQYF,TGCGCCAGCAGTGAGTCCGGGACAGCAGCCCATACGCAGTATTTT,TRBJ2-3,TRBV10-1,NA,TRBD1
CASSGQGGSGANVLTF,TGTGCCAGCAGTGGACAGGGGGGTTCGGGGGCCAACGTCCTGACTTTC,TRBJ2-6,TRBV3-1/TRBV3-2,NA,TRBD1
CASSQDGLGTYEQYF,TGTGCCAGCAGCCAAGACGGACTAGGCACGTACGAGCAGTACTTC,TRBJ2-7,TRBV3-1/TRBV3-2,few,TRBD2
CARGPPTGTVNSGANVLTF,TGTGCCAGAGGTCCGCCCACCGGGACAGTCAACTCTGGGGCCAACGTCCTGACTTTC,TRBJ2-6,TRBV2,NA,TRBD1
CASSPQGGPNRGYEQYF,TGTGCCAGCTCACCACAAGGAGGTCCCAACCGAGGCTACGAGCAGTACTTC,TRBJ2-7,TRBV18,once,NA
CASSQGTVSYNEQFF,TGTGCCAGCAGCCAAGGGACAGTCTCCTACAATGAGCAGTTCTTC,TRBJ2-1,TRBV14,NA,NA
CASSGTSGTYEQYF,TGTGCCAGCAGTGGAACTAGCGGAACCTACGAGCAGTACTTC,TRBJ2-7,TRBV2,few,TRBD2
CSVGGDRNYEQYF,TGCAGCGTTGGAGGGGACAGAAACTACGAGCAGTACTTC,TRBJ2-7,TRBV29-1,NA,TRBD1
CASSESQLAEQYF,TGCGCCAGCAGTGAGTCGCAGCTAGCGGAGCAGTACTTC,TRBJ2-7,TRBV10-1,NA,NA
CASSNTPRRGNTEAFF,TGTGCCAGCAGCAATACCCCTCGGCGGGGAAACACTGAAGCTTTCTTT,TRBJ1-1,TRBV21-1,NA,NA
CASSQVPGQGPNTGELFF,TGTGCCAGCAGCCAAGTCCCGGGACAGGGACCGAACACCGGGGAGCTGTTTTTT,TRBJ2-2,TRBV14,NA,TRBD1
CASSPRGGYGYTF,TGTGCCAGTAGTCCCCGGGGGGGCTATGGCTACACCTTC,TRBJ1-2,TRBV19,once,NA